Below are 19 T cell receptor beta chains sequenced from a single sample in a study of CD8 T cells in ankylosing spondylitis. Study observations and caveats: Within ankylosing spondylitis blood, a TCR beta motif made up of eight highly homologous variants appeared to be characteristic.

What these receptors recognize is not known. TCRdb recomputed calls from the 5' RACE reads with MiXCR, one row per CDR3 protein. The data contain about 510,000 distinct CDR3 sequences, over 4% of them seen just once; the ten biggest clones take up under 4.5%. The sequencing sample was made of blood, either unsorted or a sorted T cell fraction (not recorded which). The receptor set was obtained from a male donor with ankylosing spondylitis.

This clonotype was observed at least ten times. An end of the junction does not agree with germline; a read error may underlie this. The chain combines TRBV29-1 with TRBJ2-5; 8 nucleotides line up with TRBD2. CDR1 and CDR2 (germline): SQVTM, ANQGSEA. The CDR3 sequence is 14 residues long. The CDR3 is CSVRHGGTREAQYF. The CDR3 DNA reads TGCAGCGTCCGGCACGGGGGGACTAGAGAGGCCCAGTACTTC.

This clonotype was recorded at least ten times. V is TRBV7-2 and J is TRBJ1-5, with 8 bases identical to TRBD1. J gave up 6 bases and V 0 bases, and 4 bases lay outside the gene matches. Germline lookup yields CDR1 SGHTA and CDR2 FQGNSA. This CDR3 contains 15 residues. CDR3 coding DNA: TGTGCCAGCAGCTTAGCACAGGGGGGACGTCAGCCCCAGCATTTT. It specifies CASSLAQGGRQPQHF.

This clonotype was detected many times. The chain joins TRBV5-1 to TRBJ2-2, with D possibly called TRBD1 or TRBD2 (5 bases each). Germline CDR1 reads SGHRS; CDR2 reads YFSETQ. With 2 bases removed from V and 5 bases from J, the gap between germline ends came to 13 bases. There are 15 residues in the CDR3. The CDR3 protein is CASSFQGPRTGELFF. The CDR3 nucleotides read TGCGCCAGCAGCTTTCAGGGACCTCGGACCGGGGAGCTGTTTTTT.

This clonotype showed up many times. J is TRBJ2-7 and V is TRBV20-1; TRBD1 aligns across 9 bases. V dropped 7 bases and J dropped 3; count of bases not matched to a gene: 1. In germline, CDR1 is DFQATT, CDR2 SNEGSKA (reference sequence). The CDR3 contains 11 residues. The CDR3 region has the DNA TGCAGTGGACAGGGGGACTACGAGCAGTACTTC. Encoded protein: CSGQGDYEQYF.

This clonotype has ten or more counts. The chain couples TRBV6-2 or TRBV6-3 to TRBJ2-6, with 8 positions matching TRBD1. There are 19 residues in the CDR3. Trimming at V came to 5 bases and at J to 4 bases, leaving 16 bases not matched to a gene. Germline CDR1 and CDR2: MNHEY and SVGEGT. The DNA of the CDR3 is TGTGCCAGCAGTCATACGACCAGGGGGCGACGAGTAGGGGCCAACGTCCTGACTTTC. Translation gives CASSHTTRGRRVGANVLTF.

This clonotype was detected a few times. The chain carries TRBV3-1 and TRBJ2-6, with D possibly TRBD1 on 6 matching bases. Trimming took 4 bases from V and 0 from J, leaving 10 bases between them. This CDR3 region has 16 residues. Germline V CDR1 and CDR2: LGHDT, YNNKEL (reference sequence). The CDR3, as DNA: TGTGCCAGCAGCCGCCGACAGGTCTCTGGGGCCAACGTCCTGACTTTC. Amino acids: CASSRRQVSGANVLTF.

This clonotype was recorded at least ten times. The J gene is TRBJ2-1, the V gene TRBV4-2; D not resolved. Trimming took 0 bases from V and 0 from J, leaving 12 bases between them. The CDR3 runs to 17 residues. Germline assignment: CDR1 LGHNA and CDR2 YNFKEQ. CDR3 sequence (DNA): TGTGCCAGCAGCCAAGAACCCTCCCAGAGCTCCTACAATGAGCAGTTCTTC. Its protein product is CASSQEPSQSSYNEQFF.

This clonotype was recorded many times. CDR3 protein: CASSLMERATQYF. In DNA form, the CDR3 reads TGTGCCAGCAGTTTGATGGAGAGGGCGACCCAGTACTTC. The gene calls are TRBV6-5 and TRBJ2-5; D possibly corresponds to TRBD2 (5 bases). V gave up 4 bases and J gave up 7 bases, with 13 bases separating them. The CDR3 is 13 amino acids. CDR1 MNHEY and CDR2 SVGAGI come from the germline V gene.

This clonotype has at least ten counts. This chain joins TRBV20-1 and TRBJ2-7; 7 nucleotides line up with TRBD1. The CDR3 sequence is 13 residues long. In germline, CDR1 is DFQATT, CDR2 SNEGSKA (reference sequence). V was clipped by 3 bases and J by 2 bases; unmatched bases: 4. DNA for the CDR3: TGCAGTGCTAGTACTGACAGGGCCTACGAGCAGTACTTC. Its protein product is CSASTDRAYEQYF.

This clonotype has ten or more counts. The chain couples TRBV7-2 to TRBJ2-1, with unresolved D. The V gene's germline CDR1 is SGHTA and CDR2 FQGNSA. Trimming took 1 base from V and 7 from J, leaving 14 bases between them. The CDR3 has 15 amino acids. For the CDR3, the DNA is TGTGCCAGCAGCTTAGTTCTAGGTTTTGGGAATGAGCAGTTCTTC. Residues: CASSLVLGFGNEQFF.

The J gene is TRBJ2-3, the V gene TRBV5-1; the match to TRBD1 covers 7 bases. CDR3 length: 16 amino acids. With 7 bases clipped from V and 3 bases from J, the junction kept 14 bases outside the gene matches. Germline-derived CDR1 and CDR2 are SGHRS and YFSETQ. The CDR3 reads CASGRWTSDRTDTQYF. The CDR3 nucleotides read TGCGCCAGCGGCCGATGGACGTCGGACAGGACAGATACGCAGTATTTT.

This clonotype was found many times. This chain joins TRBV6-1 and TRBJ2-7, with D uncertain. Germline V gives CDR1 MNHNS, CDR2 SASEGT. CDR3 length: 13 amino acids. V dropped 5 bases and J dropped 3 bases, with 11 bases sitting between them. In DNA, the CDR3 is TGTGCCAGCAGTCGATCGCGCGGCTACGAGCAGTACTTC. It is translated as CASSRSRGYEQYF.

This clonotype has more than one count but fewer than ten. CDR3 sequence (DNA): TGTGCCAGCAGCTTAGAGTTTGGCGGTGGCGGCTATGGCTACACCTTC. Its translation: CASSLEFGGGGYGYTF. The chain carries TRBV11-2 and TRBJ1-2; D is undetermined. The CDR3 runs to 16 residues. Trimming left V 0 bases short and J 4 bases short, with 15 bases between. Germline V gene sequence: CDR1 SGHAT, CDR2 FQNNGV.

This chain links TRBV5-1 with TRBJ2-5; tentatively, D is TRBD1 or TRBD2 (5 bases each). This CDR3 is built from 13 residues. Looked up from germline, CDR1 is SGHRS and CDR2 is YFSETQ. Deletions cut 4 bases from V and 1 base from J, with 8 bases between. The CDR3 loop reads CASSAGTQETQYF. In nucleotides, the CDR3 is TGCGCCAGCAGCGCCGGGACCCAAGAGACCCAGTACTTC.

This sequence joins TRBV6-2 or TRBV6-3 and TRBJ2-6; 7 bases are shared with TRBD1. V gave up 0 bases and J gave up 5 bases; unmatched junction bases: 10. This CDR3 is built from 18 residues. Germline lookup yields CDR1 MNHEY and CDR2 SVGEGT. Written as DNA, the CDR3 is TGTGCCAGCAGTTACTCATTCCGACAGGGTTTCTGGGCCAACGTCCTGACTTTC. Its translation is CASSYSFRQGFWANVLTF.

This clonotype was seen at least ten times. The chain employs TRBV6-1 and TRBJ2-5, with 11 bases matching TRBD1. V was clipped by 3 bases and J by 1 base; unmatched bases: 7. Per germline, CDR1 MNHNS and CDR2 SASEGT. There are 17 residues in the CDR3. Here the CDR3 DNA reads TGTGCCAGCAGTGACCTCCGGGACAGGGGGATCCAAGAGACCCAGTACTTC. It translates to CASSDLRDRGIQETQYF.

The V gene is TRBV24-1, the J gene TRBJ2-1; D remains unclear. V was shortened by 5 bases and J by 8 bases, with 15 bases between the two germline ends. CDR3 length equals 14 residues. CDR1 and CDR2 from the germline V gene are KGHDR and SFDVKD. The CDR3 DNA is TGTGCCACCAGTGCTATGGACCAAGCCCATGAGCAGTTCTTC. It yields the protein CATSAMDQAHEQFF.

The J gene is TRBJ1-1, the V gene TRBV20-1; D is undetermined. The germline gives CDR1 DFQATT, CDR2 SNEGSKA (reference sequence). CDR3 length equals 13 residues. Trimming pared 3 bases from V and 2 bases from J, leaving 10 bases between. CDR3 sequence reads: CSARRRFNTEAFF. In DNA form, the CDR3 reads TGCAGTGCTAGGAGACGGTTTAACACTGAAGCTTTCTTT.

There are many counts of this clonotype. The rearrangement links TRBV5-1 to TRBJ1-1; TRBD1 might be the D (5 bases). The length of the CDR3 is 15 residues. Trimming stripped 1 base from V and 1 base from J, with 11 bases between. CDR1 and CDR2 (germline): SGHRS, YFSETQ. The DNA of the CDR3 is TGCGCCAGCAGCTTGCTTGCAGGGAGGAACACTGAAGCTTTCTTT. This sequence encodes CASSLLAGRNTEAFF.